This passage covers 20 T cell receptor beta chains from one sample sequenced in a study of memory CD4+ T cells and cytomegalovirus serostatus. Single viable CD3+CD4+CD8-CD45RO+ cells were sorted as the memory CD4+ T cells. Method: immunoSEQ multiplex PCR; TCRdb's copy keeps in-frame clones and lacks some. The data show just under 65,000 clones, with more than 70% seen just once and 0.7% to 0.9% held by the top ten. The sample consisted of memory CD4+ T cells from blood. The receptors originated from an adult in good health and CMV-seronegative.

The rearrangement joins TRBV9 to TRBJ1-1; D is uncertain. The germline V and J ends were trimmed by 0 bases and 8 bases, with 26 bases remaining between them. Per germline, CDR1 SGDLS and CDR2 YYNGEE. The CDR3 loop spans 18 amino acids. In DNA form, the CDR3 reads TGTGCCAGCAGCGTAGACTGGAACCACCGGCCCCGCGTCCCCGAAGCTTTCTTT. This translates into CASSVDWNHRPRVPEAFF.

In this sample, this clone turned up once. This sequence joins TRBV10-1 and TRBJ2-3; D call uncertain. V was trimmed by 1 base and J by 3 bases, leaving 11 bases between them. Germline V gene data show CDR1 as WNHNN and CDR2 as SYGVQD (reference sequence). The CDR3 is 15 amino acids. In nucleotides, the CDR3 is TGCGCCAGCAGTGAGTGGCCCACTGGTACAGATACGCAGTATTTT. Protein: CASSEWPTGTDTQYF.

This clone was detected ten times or more. This chain uses TRBV5-1 with TRBJ1-1, with 7 bases fitting TRBD1. J lost 3 bases, V lost 3 bases, and 5 bases had no gene match. The CDR3 is 14 residues long. CDR1 and CDR2 from the germline V gene are SGHRS and YFSETQ. The DNA of the CDR3 is TGCGCCAGCAGCTACAACAGGGGTGACACTGAAGCTTTCTTT. Amino acids: CASSYNRGDTEAFF.

The genes are TRBV7-2 and TRBJ2-1, with D hard to call. This CDR3 is built from 13 residues. Germline V gene lookup returns CDR1 SGHTA and CDR2 FQGNSA. V was trimmed by 5 bases and J by 0 bases, leaving 5 bases between them. The CDR3 is CASSPSSYNEQFF. The DNA for the CDR3 is TGTGCCAGCAGCCCGAGCTCCTACAATGAGCAGTTCTTC.

The chain uses TRBV9 and TRBJ2-2; D call uncertain. With 3 bases removed from V and 1 base from J, the gap between germline ends came to 7 bases. The CDR3 covers 14 residues. Germline loops: CDR1 SGDLS, CDR2 YYNGEE. CDR3 residues: CASSALRNTGELFF. CDR3 DNA: TGTGCCAGCAGCGCCCTAAGGAACACCGGGGAGCTGTTTTTT.

The chain employs TRBV7-9 and TRBJ1-1, with 7 positions matching TRBD1. CDR3 length: 15 amino acids. Germline assignment: CDR1 SEHNR and CDR2 FQNEAQ (reference sequence). After removal of 5 bases from V and 5 bases from J, the junction contained 11 bases not matched to a gene. Written as DNA, the CDR3 is TGTGCCAGCAGCGTTGACAGGGTGAGGGGAACTGAAGCTTTCTTT. This encodes CASSVDRVRGTEAFF.

The V call is TRBV5-1, the J call TRBJ2-5, with 14 positions matching TRBD2. The V gene's germline CDR1 is SGHRS and CDR2 YFSETQ. The ends lost 5 bases at V and 2 bases at J; junction bases unmatched: 8. The CDR3 contains 17 residues. Here the CDR3 DNA reads TGCGCCAGCAGAAAGAGAGGGACTAGCGGGAGTCAAGAGACCCAGTACTTC. Its translation is CASRKRGTSGSQETQYF.

V gene TRBV11-2 combines with J gene TRBJ2-7; D may correspond to TRBD1 or TRBD2 (5 bases each). The CDR3 sequence is 14 residues long. Germline CDR1 SGHAT, CDR2 FQNNGV. V was trimmed by 1 base and J by 2 bases, leaving 9 bases between them. In DNA form, the CDR3 reads TGTGCCAGCAGCTTAGTTGGGGGAGCCTACGAGCAGTACTTC. Its translation is CASSLVGGAYEQYF.

The V and J genes are TRBV5-1 and TRBJ1-2; TRBD1 is a possible D gene (5 bases). V was pared by 4 bases and J by 0 bases, with 13 bases between. Germline assignment: CDR1 SGHRS and CDR2 YFSETQ. The CDR3 has 15 residues. The CDR3 region has the DNA TGCGCCAGCAGCATAGGGACGGGACCTAACTATGGCTACACCTTC. Translated, it gives CASSIGTGPNYGYTF. The complete variable domain, with remaining parts taken from reference TRBV5-1 and TRBJ1-2, reads KAGVTQTPRYLIKTRGQQVTLSCSPISGHRSVSWYQQTPGQGLQFLFEYFSETQRNKGNFPGRFSGRQFSNSRSEMNVSTLELGDSALYLCASSIGTGPNYGYTFGSGTRLTVV.

The chain employs TRBV4-1 and TRBJ2-1; TRBD2 agrees at 7 bases. Germline V lookup: CDR1 MGHRA, CDR2 YSYEKL. V trimming: 2 bases; J trimming: 6 bases; junction bases outside the gene matches: 4. The CDR3 is 14 amino acids. The CDR3 coding sequence is TGCGCCAGCAGCCAAACCGGGACTATCAATGAGCAGTTCTTC. It is translated as CASSQTGTINEQFF.

The chain recombines TRBV11-2 with TRBJ1-1, with a possible D match to TRBD1 (6 bases). The V gene lost 5 bases and the J gene lost 1 base, with 11 bases spanning the gap. The CDR3 extends over 14 amino acids. The germline V gene has CDR1 SGHAT and CDR2 FQNNGV. The CDR3 coding sequence is TGTGCCAGCAGCCCGACAGGAGCGAACACTGAAGCTTTCTTT. Protein: CASSPTGANTEAFF.

The chain links TRBV5-1 to TRBJ2-3; TRBD1 might be the D (5 bases). Trimming removed 2 bases from V and 2 bases from J, with 12 bases in between. CDR1 SGHRS and CDR2 YFSETQ come from the germline V gene. The CDR3 covers 15 residues. CDR3 coding DNA: TGCGCCAGCAGCTTCATGGCAGGGAACACAGATACGCAGTATTTT. This gives the protein CASSFMAGNTDTQYF.

This clone was found a few times. The V and J genes are TRBV28 and TRBJ1-3; unclear D gene. V was shortened by 5 bases and J by 6 bases, with 11 bases between the two germline ends. Germline CDR1 reads MDHEN; CDR2 reads SYDVKM. This CDR3 is built from 13 residues. Written as DNA, the CDR3 is TGTGCCAGCAGTCCCGGCGGAGAAAACACCATATATTTT. Its translation is CASSPGGENTIYF.

Note on this clone: Other DNA sequences of this sample code for an identical CDR3. The V and J genes are TRBV5-1 and TRBJ1-6; D is ambiguous. The CDR3 has 16 residues. Germline loops: CDR1 SGHRS, CDR2 YFSETQ. The V end was cut by 0 bases, the J end by 0 bases, with 7 bases between. The CDR3 loop reads CASSLGGSSYNSPLHF. In DNA form, the CDR3 reads TGCGCCAGCAGCTTGGGAGGGAGCTCCTATAATTCACCCCTCCACTTT.

This clone was found once. The chain links TRBV10-2 to TRBJ2-7; D is unresolved. Between the trimmed V and J ends, which lost 3 bases and 0 bases, there was a span of 15 bases. Germline V gene data show CDR1 as WSHSY and CDR2 as SAAADI. There are 16 residues in the CDR3. The CDR3 is CASSDRIIRSSYEQYF. The CDR3 DNA reads TGCGCCAGCAGTGACCGGATCATACGGAGCTCCTACGAGCAGTACTTC.

The chain is built from TRBV9 and TRBJ2-3; 11 positions match TRBD2. The CDR3 sequence is 15 residues long. The trim removed 0 bases at V and 5 bases at J, leaving 2 bases unmatched. Germline CDR1 SGDLS, CDR2 YYNGEE. The CDR3 coding sequence is TGTGCCAGCAGCGTAGGAGGACTAGCGGGAGATACGCAGTATTTT. It codes for CASSVGGLAGDTQYF.

The chain combines TRBV19 with TRBJ1-3; D is perhaps TRBD1 (6 bases). In germline, CDR1 is LNHDA, CDR2 SQIVND (reference sequence). The V and J ends lost 5 bases and 0 bases respectively, with 14 bases between them. This CDR3 contains 16 residues. For the CDR3, the DNA is TGTGCCAGTAGTCCATCCGGGACATCCTCTGGAAACACCATATATTTT. Its translation: CASSPSGTSSGNTIYF. The full variable domain, completed using reference TRBV19 and TRBJ1-3, is DGGITQSPKYLFRKEGQNVTLSCEQNLNHDAMYWYRQDPGQGLRLIYYSQIVNDFQKGDIAEGYSVSREKKESFPLTVTSAQKNPTAFYLCASSPSGTSSGNTIYFGEGSWLTVV.

This clone was observed a handful of times. This rearrangement joins TRBV6-1 to TRBJ1-1; possibly TRBD1 for D (5 bases). CDR3 size: 12 residues. The germline V gene has CDR1 MNHNS and CDR2 SASEGT. Trimming pared 6 bases from V and 5 bases from J, leaving 10 bases between. The CDR3 reads CASREGWTEAFF. For the CDR3, the DNA is TGTGCCAGCAGGGAGGGGTGGACTGAAGCTTTCTTT.

The chain links TRBV6-5 to TRBJ2-1, with TRBD2 matching 9 bases. The germline CDR1 and CDR2 sequences are MNHEY and SVGAGI. The CDR3 runs 16 residues. The J segment lost 4 bases and the V segment lost 0 bases, leaving 4 bases of the junction unmatched. The CDR3 loop reads CASSYSAGGQYNEQFF. The CDR3 region has the DNA TGTGCCAGCAGTTACTCCGCGGGGGGGCAATACAATGAGCAGTTCTTC.

The V gene is TRBV4-2, the J gene TRBJ2-5, with a possible D match to TRBD1 (6 bases). Looked up from germline, CDR1 is LGHNA and CDR2 is YNFKEQ. This CDR3 contains 19 residues. V lost 1 base and J lost 5, with 26 bases in between. The CDR3 coding sequence is TGTGCCAGCAGCCAAGGGTTGCAGGGGCACGGCCGGAACCGGGAGACCCAGTACTTC. Encoded protein: CASSQGLQGHGRNRETQYF.